Sequencing of this T cell receptor (beta chain) was carried out in a study of T cell responses to AZD1222 COVID-19 vaccine. Findings of the study overall: Without day 14 samples, only post-peak T cell repertoires were studied. Only five to seven AZD1222 recipients were seropositive at baseline. Spike-specific TCR breadth rose after two AZD1222 doses, and depth rose as well. There were mostly white British donors and more females than males, and clonal diversity was possibly underestimated.

V shed 7 bases and J 0 bases; nucleotides not matched to a gene: 7. The CDR3 totals 15 residues. Germline V gene sequence: CDR1 SGHRS, CDR2 YFSETQ. Sequencing was performed with immunoSEQ multiplex PCR; in TCRdb, only in-frame clones are kept and a portion is missing. The profile shows over 130,000 clones, about 90% of them singletons. This clone was detected once. Antigen unknown. The sequence was obtained from an adult who received the MenACWY meningococcal vaccine as a control. The starting material was peripheral blood, obtained 28 days after the second dose of the MenACWY control vaccine. V usage is TRBV5-1 and J usage is TRBJ1-3, with 7 bases that match TRBD1. The CDR3 loop reads CASQAGGYSGNTIYF. In DNA form, the CDR3 reads TGCGCCAGCCAGGCAGGGGGTTACTCTGGAAACACCATATATTTT.